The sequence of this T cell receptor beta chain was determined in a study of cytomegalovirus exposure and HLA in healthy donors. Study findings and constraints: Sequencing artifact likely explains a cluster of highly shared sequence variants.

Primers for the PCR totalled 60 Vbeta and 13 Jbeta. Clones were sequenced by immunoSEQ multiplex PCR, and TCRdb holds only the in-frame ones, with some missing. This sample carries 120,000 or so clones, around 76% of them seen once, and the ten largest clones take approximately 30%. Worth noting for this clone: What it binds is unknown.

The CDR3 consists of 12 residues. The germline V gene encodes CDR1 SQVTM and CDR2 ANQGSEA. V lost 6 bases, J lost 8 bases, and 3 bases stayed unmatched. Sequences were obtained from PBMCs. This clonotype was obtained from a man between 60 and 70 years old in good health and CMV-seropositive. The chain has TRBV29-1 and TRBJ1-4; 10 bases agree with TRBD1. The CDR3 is CSVRDRGEKLFF. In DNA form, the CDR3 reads TGCAGCGTCCGGGACAGGGGCGAAAAACTGTTTTTT.